These 26 T cell receptor beta chains share one sample of origin, sequenced in a study of vaccination and CD4 T cells after COVID-19. Noted treatment: approximately 9-day PBMC culture with coronavirus spike peptide pools or control peptides (ViraFEST assay). These receptors are not linked to any known antigen. At the Johns Hopkins FTIC core, DNA taken from cultured CD4+ T cells was sequenced by way of the Oncomine TCR Beta short-read assay. TCRdb recomputed calls from the PCR reads with MiXCR, one row per CDR3 protein. The data contain about 10,000 distinct CDR3 sequences, 53% of them singletons. The source material was CD4+ T cells from blood, cultured in vitro. Receptors originate from a human donor who had recovered from COVID-19.

This clonotype has a single count. The rearrangement joins TRBV20-1 to TRBJ2-7; D is ambiguous. Between the trimmed V and J ends, which lost 7 bases and 6 bases, there was a span of 10 bases. The CDR3 totals 10 residues. CDR1 DFQATT and CDR2 SNEGSKA come from the germline V gene (reference sequence). DNA for the CDR3: TGCAGTGTAGAGGTTCTCGAGCAGTACTTC. It translates to CSVEVLEQYF.

This rearrangement joins TRBV6-1 to TRBJ1-4; D call uncertain. The CDR3 has 14 amino acids. Germline V gives CDR1 MNHNS, CDR2 SASEGT. V was cut by 6 bases and J by 3 bases, with 11 bases left in between. DNA for the CDR3: TGTGCCAGCAGCTCCAGTATGTCTAATGAAAAACTGTTTTTT. As protein: CASSSSMSNEKLFF.

The rearrangement links TRBV30 to TRBJ1-6; D is ambiguous. With 5 bases removed from V and 14 bases from J, the gap between germline ends came to 19 bases. From germline, CDR1 is GTSNPN and CDR2 SVGIG (reference sequence). The CDR3 contains 13 residues. The CDR3 sequence: CAWGSLPGGSLHF. DNA of the CDR3: TGTGCCTGGGGGTCATTGCCGGGAGGGTCCCTCCACTTT.

In its sample, this clonotype was seen a few times. This chain links TRBV24-1 with TRBJ2-3; 9 bases line up with TRBD2. Germline lookup yields CDR1 KGHDR and CDR2 SFDVKD. Trimming took 6 bases from V and 0 from J; bases not matched to a gene: 3. The CDR3 covers 15 residues. Here the CDR3 reads CATSLTSGSTDTQYF. The CDR3 nucleotides are TGTGCCACCAGTCTAACTAGCGGGAGCACAGATACGCAGTATTTT.

This clonotype was recorded a few times. V and J are TRBV7-2 and TRBJ2-1; tentative D call: TRBD1 (5 bases). V lost 1 base and J lost 13, with 14 bases in between. The CDR3 contains 13 residues. Germline CDR1 and CDR2: SGHTA and FQGNSA. CDR3 DNA sequence: TGTGCCAGCAGCTTAGAGTCTGGACATCGACAGTTCTTC. This sequence encodes CASSLESGHRQFF.

The chain couples TRBV15 to TRBJ1-1, with D hard to call. V dropped 1 base and J dropped 4 bases, with 10 bases sitting between them. This CDR3 contains 14 residues. The germline V gene has CDR1 LNHNV and CDR2 YYDKDF (reference sequence). CDR3: CATSRGLAGTEAFF. The CDR3, as DNA: TGTGCCACCAGCAGAGGTCTAGCAGGCACTGAAGCTTTCTTT. Full variable domain (outside the CDR3, taken from reference TRBV15 and TRBJ1-1): DAMVIQNPRYQVTQFGKPVTLSCSQTLNHNVMYWYQQKSSQAPKLLFHYYDKDFNNEADTPDNFQSRRPNTSFCFLDIRSPGLGDTAMYLCATSRGLAGTEAFFGQGTRLTVV.

This clonotype was seen a single time. The chain combines TRBV18 with TRBJ1-5; 9 nucleotides align to TRBD1. This CDR3 spans 15 amino acids. Trimming took 5 bases from V and 5 from J; bases not matched to a gene: 7. Germline V gene lookup returns CDR1 KGHSH and CDR2 LQKENI. The CDR3 loop is CASSAKTGGDQPQHF. CDR3 coding DNA: TGTGCCAGCTCAGCCAAAACAGGGGGCGATCAGCCCCAGCATTTT.

The chain couples TRBV15 to TRBJ2-7, with 8 bases aligning to TRBD1. The V gene's germline CDR1 is LNHNV and CDR2 YYDKDF (reference sequence). The CDR3 extends over 15 amino acids. The V gene end was trimmed by 4 bases and the J gene end by 3 bases; junction bases not matched to a gene: 8. The CDR3 region is CATSTSQGESYEQYF. The CDR3 DNA reads TGTGCCACCAGCACGTCACAGGGGGAAAGCTACGAGCAGTACTTC.

This clonotype was seen more than once but under ten times. The chain links TRBV20-1 to TRBJ1-1; TRBD1 might be the D (5 bases). CDR3 length: 14 residues. CDR1 DFQATT and CDR2 SNEGSKA come from the germline V gene (reference sequence). V dropped 1 base and J dropped 4 bases, with 13 bases sitting between them. DNA for the CDR3: TGCAGTGCTAGAGGGGGCATTTTCGCCACTGAAGCTTTCTTT. It specifies CSARGGIFATEAFF.

This sequence joins TRBV12-3 or TRBV12-4 and TRBJ2-1, with 10 bases identical to TRBD2. V shed 5 bases and J 4 bases; nucleotides not matched to a gene: 8. CDR3 length: 16 amino acids. CDR3 sequence (DNA): TGTGCCAGCAGTGACTCTTCTAGCGGGAGTTACAATGAGCAGTTCTTC. This codes for CASSDSSSGSYNEQFF.

V is TRBV18 and J is TRBJ2-7, with D perhaps TRBD2 (6 bases). Germline V CDR1 and CDR2: KGHSH, LQKENI. The CDR3 spans 12 residues. Trimming left V 0 bases short and J 13 bases short, with 13 bases between. In DNA form, the CDR3 reads TGTGCCAGCTCACCACCGGAGGGGTTGAAATACTTC. Translating gives CASSPPEGLKYF.

J is TRBJ2-3 and V is TRBV12-3 or TRBV12-4; no reliable D call. V lost 5 bases, J lost 4 bases, and 4 bases lay in between. The CDR3 totals 11 residues. CDR3 nucleotide sequence: TGTGCCAGCAGTGGTCCAGATACGCAGTATTTT. It yields the protein CASSGPDTQYF.

This chain joins TRBV7-2 and TRBJ2-1; weak D call: TRBD2 (6 bases). This CDR3 is 15 amino acids long. V gave up 5 bases and J gave up 0 bases, with 11 bases separating them. The V gene's germline CDR1 is SGHTA and CDR2 FQGNSA. The chain's CDR3 is CASSPRLVSYNEQFF. CDR3 nucleotides: TGTGCCAGCAGCCCCCGACTAGTCTCCTACAATGAGCAGTTCTTC.

The V call is TRBV5-4, the J call TRBJ1-1; 7 nucleotides match TRBD1. Germline lookup yields CDR1 SGHNT and CDR2 YYREEE (reference sequence). V dropped 8 bases and J dropped 1; count of bases not matched to a gene: 8. CDR3 length: 14 residues. CDR3 sequence (DNA): TGTGCCAGTGCGATGGACAGGAGGAACACTGAAGCTTTCTTT. Translated, it gives CASAMDRRNTEAFF.

The chain joins TRBV4-2 to TRBJ1-6, with 8 bases aligning to TRBD1. The CDR3 covers 13 residues. Germline-derived CDR1 and CDR2 are LGHNA and YNFKEQ. V shed 8 bases, J shed 10 bases, and the junction held 7 bases outside the gene matches. This CDR3 reads CASQGAMRSPLHF. CDR3 sequence (DNA): TGTGCCAGCCAGGGGGCGATGAGATCACCCCTCCACTTT.

This sequence joins TRBV20-1 and TRBJ1-2; no clear D gene. The germline V gene has CDR1 DFQATT and CDR2 SNEGSKA (reference sequence). Between the trimmed V and J ends, which lost 3 bases and 5 bases, there was a span of 22 bases. The CDR3 totals 16 residues. CDR3 amino acids: CSARPLEGKLEYGYTF. DNA for the CDR3: TGCAGTGCTAGGCCCTTGGAGGGAAAATTAGAGTATGGCTACACCTTC.

The chain combines TRBV20-1 with TRBJ1-2; 7 bases are shared with TRBD1. Germline CDR1 is DFQATT and CDR2 is SNEGSKA (reference sequence). The CDR3 covers 14 residues. The V and J ends lost 2 bases and 2 bases, in that order; junction bases with no gene match: 5. In nucleotides, the CDR3 is TGCAGTGCTAGAACTCGAGGGGGCAACTATGGCTACACCTTC. It yields the protein CSARTRGGNYGYTF.

This clonotype was observed a few times. The chain combines TRBV7-8 with TRBJ2-5, with 8 bases lining up with TRBD2. V dropped 6 bases and J dropped 2; count of bases not matched to a gene: 8. The CDR3 has 15 residues. CDR1 and CDR2 (germline): SGHVS, FQNEAQ. CDR3 nucleotides: TGTGCCAGCAGTTATTTAGCGGGATCTCAAGAGACCCAGTACTTC. Protein: CASSYLAGSQETQYF.

The CDR3 DNA is TGTGCCAGCAGTTACTCGAACAGGGCACAAGAGACCCAGTACTTC. This translates into CASSYSNRAQETQYF. The V and J genes are TRBV6-5 and TRBJ2-5, with a tentative D call TRBD1 (6 bases). V was trimmed by 0 bases and J by 2 bases, leaving 10 bases between them. The CDR3 covers 15 residues. From germline, CDR1 is MNHEY and CDR2 SVGAGI.

The chain couples TRBV6-1 to TRBJ2-1; TRBD2 agrees at 9 bases. Trimming cost V 5 bases and J 5 bases; bases outside gene matches: 7. Germline CDR1 and CDR2: MNHNS and SASEGT. The CDR3 spans 15 residues. The CDR3 DNA sequence: TGTGCCAGCAGTCAACTAGCGGGTGTAGACAATGAGCAGTTCTTC. Its translation is CASSQLAGVDNEQFF.

Note on this clonotype: An end of the junction does not agree with germline; a read error may underlie this. This sequence joins TRBV7-9 and TRBJ2-2, with D perhaps TRBD1 (6 bases). Looked up from germline, CDR1 is SEHNR and CDR2 is FQNEAQ (reference sequence). The CDR3 is 14 residues long. DNA of the CDR3: TGCGCCAGCAGGGGCAGCAGAAACACCGGGGAGCTGTTTTTT. Translating it yields CASRGSRNTGELFF.

V gene TRBV11-3 combines with J gene TRBJ2-5; D is perhaps TRBD1 (6 bases). The CDR3 has 16 amino acids. Trimming took 5 bases from V and 2 from J, leaving 18 bases between them. Germline V gene sequence: CDR1 SGHNT, CDR2 YENEEA. The CDR3 here is CASSLGSSGQQETQYF. The DNA of the CDR3 is TGTGCCAGCAGCCTAGGGTCCAGCGGACAGCAAGAGACCCAGTACTTC. Together with reference TRBV11-3 and TRBJ2-5, the CDR3 gives the full variable domain: EAGVVQSPRYKIIEKKQPVAFWCNPISGHNTLYWYLQNLGQGPELLIRYENEEAVDDSQLPKDRFSAERLKGVDSTLKIQPAELGDSAVYLCASSLGSSGQQETQYFGPGTRLLVL.

This chain uses TRBV7-6 with TRBJ2-1; either TRBD1 or TRBD2 may supply D (7 bases each). The germline CDR1 and CDR2 sequences are SGHVS and FNYEAQ. V shed 2 bases and J shed 8 bases, with 16 bases lying between them. The CDR3 runs 15 residues. DNA of the CDR3: TGTGCCAGCAGCTTATTTTCAGGGGGGGGTGATGAGCAGTTCTTC. Its protein is CASSLFSGGGDEQFF.

This clonotype was picked up a small number of times. The rearrangement links TRBV6-1 to TRBJ1-6; TRBD1 aligns across 7 bases. Unmatched junction bases numbered 8, after V lost 6 bases and J lost 9 bases. The CDR3 consists of 14 residues. The germline V gene has CDR1 MNHNS and CDR2 SASEGT. The CDR3 DNA is TGTGCCAGCAGCATTAGACAGGGCCGTTCACCCCTCCACTTT. Protein: CASSIRQGRSPLHF.

The CDR3 DNA sequence: TGTGCCAGCAGTTACAGGGGGCGGAACATTCAGTACTTC. This codes for CASSYRGRNIQYF. The rearrangement links TRBV6-5 to TRBJ2-4, with 7 bases fitting TRBD1. The CDR3 totals 13 residues. The ends lost 2 bases at V and 7 bases at J; junction bases unmatched: 2. Germline V CDR1 and CDR2: MNHEY, SVGAGI.

This clonotype was counted between two and nine times. This sequence joins TRBV7-9 and TRBJ2-2; D is uncertain. The CDR3 consists of 11 residues. V dropped 5 bases and J dropped 8 bases, with 6 bases sitting between them. Germline lookup yields CDR1 SEHNR and CDR2 FQNEAQ (reference sequence). CDR3 sequence (DNA): TGTGCCAGCAGCCCCAAGGGGGAGCTGTTTTTT. It translates to CASSPKGELFF.